This TCR beta chain was profiled in a study of T-cell memory formation after mild COVID-19. Background on the study: Largely, the TCR clusters proved donor specific. Study outcomes and limitations: The main location of contracting CD4+ clones was CM and EM, and that of contracting CD8+ clones was EMRA. Clones that contracted from day 15 to 85 had balanced CD4/CD8; later expanders were CD4+ biased.

TCRdb re-analysed the 5' RACE reads in MiXCR, keeping a single row per CDR3 protein. The sample includes around 390,000 distinct CDR3 sequences, more than 15% seen only once; the top ten take about 22%. This clonotype was seen at least ten times. Its antigen is unidentified. Unmatched junction bases numbered 8, after V lost 4 bases and J lost 11 bases. The CDR3 is 13 amino acids. Germline values: CDR1 SGHTA, CDR2 FQGTGA. This TCR derives from a man aged 18 to 30 who had mild COVID-19 (a few samples of this study predate the infection). Cell type and time point are not known. The sample taken for sequencing was PBMCs or a T cell subset sorted from them (not recorded which). The chain links TRBV7-3 to TRBJ1-1; 9 bases are shared with TRBD1. The CDR3 region has the DNA TGTGCCAGCAGCTCAATACAGGGGGCCGGGGCTTTCTTT. It codes for CASSSIQGAGAFF.